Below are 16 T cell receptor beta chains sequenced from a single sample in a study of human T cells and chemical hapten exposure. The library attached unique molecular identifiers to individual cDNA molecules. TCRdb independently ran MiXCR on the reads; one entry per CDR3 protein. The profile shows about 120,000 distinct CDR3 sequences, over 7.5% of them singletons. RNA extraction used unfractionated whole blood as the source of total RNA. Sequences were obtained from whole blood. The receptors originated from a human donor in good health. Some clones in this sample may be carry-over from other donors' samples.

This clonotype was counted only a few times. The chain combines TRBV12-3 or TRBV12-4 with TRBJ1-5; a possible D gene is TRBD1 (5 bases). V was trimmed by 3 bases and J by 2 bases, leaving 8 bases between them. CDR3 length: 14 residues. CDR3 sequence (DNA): TGTGCCAGCAGTTTGGGGCTGGGCAATCAGCCCCAGCATTTT. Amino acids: CASSLGLGNQPQHF.

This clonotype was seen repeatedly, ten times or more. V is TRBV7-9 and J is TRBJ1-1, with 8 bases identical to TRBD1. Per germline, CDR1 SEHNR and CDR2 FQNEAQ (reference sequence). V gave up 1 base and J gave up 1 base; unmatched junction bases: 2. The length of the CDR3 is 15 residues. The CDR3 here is CASSLGQGKNTEAFF. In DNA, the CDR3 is TGTGCCAGCAGCTTAGGACAGGGGAAGAACACTGAAGCTTTCTTT.

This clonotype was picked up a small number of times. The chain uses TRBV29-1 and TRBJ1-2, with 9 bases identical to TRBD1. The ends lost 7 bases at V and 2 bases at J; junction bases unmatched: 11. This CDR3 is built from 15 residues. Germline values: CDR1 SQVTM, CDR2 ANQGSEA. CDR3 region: CSADFGGQGNYGYTF. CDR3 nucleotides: TGCAGCGCCGACTTCGGGGGACAGGGCAACTATGGCTACACCTTC.

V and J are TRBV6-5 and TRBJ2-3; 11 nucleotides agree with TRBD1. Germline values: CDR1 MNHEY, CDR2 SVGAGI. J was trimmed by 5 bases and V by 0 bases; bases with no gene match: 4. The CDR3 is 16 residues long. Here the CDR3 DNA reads TGTGCCAGCAGTTACTCGGACAGGGGGCAAGAAGATACGCAGTATTTT. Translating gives CASSYSDRGQEDTQYF.

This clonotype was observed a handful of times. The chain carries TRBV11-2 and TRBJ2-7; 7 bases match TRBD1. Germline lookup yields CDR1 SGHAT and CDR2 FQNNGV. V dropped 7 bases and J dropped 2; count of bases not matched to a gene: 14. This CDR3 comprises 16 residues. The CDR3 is CASTIDSWQGAYEQYF. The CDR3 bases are TGTGCCAGCACCATAGACAGCTGGCAGGGGGCCTACGAGCAGTACTTC.

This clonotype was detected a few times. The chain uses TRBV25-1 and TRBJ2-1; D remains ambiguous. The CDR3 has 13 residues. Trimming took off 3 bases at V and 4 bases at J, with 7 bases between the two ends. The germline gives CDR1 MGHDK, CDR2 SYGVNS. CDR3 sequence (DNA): TGTGCCAGCAGTGACTATCTTTACAATGAGCAGTTCTTC. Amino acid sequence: CASSDYLYNEQFF.

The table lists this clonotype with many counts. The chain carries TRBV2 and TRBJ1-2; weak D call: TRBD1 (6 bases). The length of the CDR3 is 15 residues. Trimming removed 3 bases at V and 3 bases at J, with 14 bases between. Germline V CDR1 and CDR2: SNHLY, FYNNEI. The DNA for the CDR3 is TGTGCCAGCAGTGATCGGGGCAGGGGATACTATGGCTACACCTTC. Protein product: CASSDRGRGYYGYTF. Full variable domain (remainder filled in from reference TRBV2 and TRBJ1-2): EPEVTQTPSHQVTQMGQEVILRCVPISNHLYFYWYRQILGQKVEFLVSFYNNEISEKSEIFDDQFSVERPDGSNFTLKIRSTKLEDSAMYFCASSDRGRGYYGYTFGSGTRLTVV.

Written as DNA, the CDR3 is TGTGCCAGCTCACCAGGGGCCGGGAATACGCAGTATTTT. Its translation: CASSPGAGNTQYF. This chain connects TRBV18 to TRBJ2-3; the D gene could be TRBD1 or TRBD2 (5 bases each). The V gene lost 2 bases and the J gene lost 7 bases, with 10 bases spanning the gap. CDR1 is KGHSH, CDR2 LQKENI, per germline. The CDR3 is made up of 13 amino acids.

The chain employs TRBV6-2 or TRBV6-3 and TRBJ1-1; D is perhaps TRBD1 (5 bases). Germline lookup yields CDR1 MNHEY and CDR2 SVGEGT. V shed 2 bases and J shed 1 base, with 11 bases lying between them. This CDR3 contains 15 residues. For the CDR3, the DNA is TGTGCCAGCAGTTACGAAGGGGTCGGGAACACTGAAGCTTTCTTT. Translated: CASSYEGVGNTEAFF.

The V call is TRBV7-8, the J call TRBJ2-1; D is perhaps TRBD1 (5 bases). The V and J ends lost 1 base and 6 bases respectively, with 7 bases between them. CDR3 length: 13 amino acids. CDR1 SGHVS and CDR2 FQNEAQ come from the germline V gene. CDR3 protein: CASSLGGPNEQFF. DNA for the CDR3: TGTGCCAGCAGCTTAGGGGGCCCCAATGAGCAGTTCTTC.

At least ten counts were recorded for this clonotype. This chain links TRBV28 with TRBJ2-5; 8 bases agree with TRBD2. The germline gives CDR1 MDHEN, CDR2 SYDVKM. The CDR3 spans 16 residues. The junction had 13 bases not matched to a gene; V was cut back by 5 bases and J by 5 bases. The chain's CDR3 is CASSDPIGLASETQYF. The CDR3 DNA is TGTGCCAGCAGTGACCCTATCGGACTAGCCAGCGAGACCCAGTACTTC.

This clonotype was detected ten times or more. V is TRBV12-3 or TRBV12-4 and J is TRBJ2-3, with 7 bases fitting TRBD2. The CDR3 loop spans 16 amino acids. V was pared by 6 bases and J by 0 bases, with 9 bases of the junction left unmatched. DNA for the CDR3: TGTGCCAGCAGCCCCGCTAGCGGAACAAGCACAGATACGCAGTATTTT. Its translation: CASSPASGTSTDTQYF.

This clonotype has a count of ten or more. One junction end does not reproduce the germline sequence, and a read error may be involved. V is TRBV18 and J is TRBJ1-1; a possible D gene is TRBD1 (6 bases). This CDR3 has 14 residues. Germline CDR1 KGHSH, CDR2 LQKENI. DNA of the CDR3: TGTGCCAGCTCACCTTGGGACAAGGACAAGGATTATTGCTTT. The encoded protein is CASSPWDKDKDYCF.

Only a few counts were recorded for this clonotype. The CDR3 spells CASSPGEGNTEAFF. As DNA, the CDR3 is TGTGCCAGCAGCCCGGGGGAGGGGAACACTGAAGCTTTCTTT. The rearrangement uses TRBV28 and TRBJ1-1; TRBD1 might be the D (5 bases). The CDR3 contains 14 residues. Germline V lookup: CDR1 MDHEN, CDR2 SYDVKM. V was trimmed by 6 bases and J by 1 base, leaving 12 bases between them.

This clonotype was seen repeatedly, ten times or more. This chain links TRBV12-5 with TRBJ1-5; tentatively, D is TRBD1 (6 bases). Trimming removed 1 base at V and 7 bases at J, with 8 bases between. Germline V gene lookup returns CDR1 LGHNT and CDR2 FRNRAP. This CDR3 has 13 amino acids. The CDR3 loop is CASGLEGGQPQHF. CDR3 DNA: TGTGCTAGTGGTTTGGAGGGGGGACAGCCCCAGCATTTT.

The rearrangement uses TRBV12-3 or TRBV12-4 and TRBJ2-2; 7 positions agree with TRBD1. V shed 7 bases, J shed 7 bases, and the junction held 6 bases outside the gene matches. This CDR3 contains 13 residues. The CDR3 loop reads CASNGQAHGELFF. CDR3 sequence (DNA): TGTGCCAGCAACGGACAGGCCCACGGGGAGCTGTTTTTT.